The 18 T cell receptor beta chains below were found in one sample sequenced in a study of T cells in Graves' hyperthyroidism and ophthalmopathy (dated by TCRdb to about 2019). Libraries were made using multiplex PCR. Sequencing instrument: Illumina HiSeq 2000. The TCR beta CDR3 regions were amplified from the RNA transcripts. For the first round of RT-PCR on the TCR CDR3, the HTBI primer set was used together with the Qiagen OneStep RT-PCR kit. The raw public data were reprocessed by TCRdb itself: fastp quality trimming at Q25, MiXCR clonotype calling, in-frame beta chains only. All rows with the same CDR3 protein become a single entry with the most common DNA and genes. This sample comprises 500,000 or so distinct CDR3 sequences, more than 15% of them detected only once. 17% of the sample comes from the top ten. Sequencing was performed on blood. The receptors derive from a woman between 18 and 30 years old with Graves' ophthalmopathy.

This clonotype has a count of ten or more. This chain uses TRBV20-1 with TRBJ2-3; D might be TRBD2 (7 bases). V lost 4 bases and J 0 bases, leaving 14 bases between the germline ends. This CDR3 is built from 15 residues. Germline V lookup: CDR1 DFQATT, CDR2 SNEGSKA (reference sequence). The CDR3 nucleotides read TGCAGTGCTAAAGGAGGGGGGGCTAGCACAGATACGCAGTATTTT. Protein: CSAKGGGASTDTQYF.

The gene calls are TRBV20-1 and TRBJ1-5, with 8 bases aligning to TRBD1. CDR1 is DFQATT and CDR2 is SNEGSKA in the germline V gene (reference sequence). V shed 5 bases and J 2 bases; nucleotides not matched to a gene: 23. This CDR3 is 20 amino acids long. The CDR3 DNA sequence: TGCAGTGCTGTCGCTTTGACAGGGGATTTGTTCATGATGGGCAATCAGCCCCAGCATTTT. Translated: CSAVALTGDLFMMGNQPQHF.

The gene calls are TRBV4-3 and TRBJ2-1, with TRBD2 as a possible D gene (6 bases). This CDR3 has 16 residues. The germline CDR1 and CDR2 sequences are LGHNA and YSLEER. Trimming stripped 0 bases from V and 4 bases from J, with 13 bases between. The CDR3 bases are TGCGCCAGCAGCCAAGATCCGCTAGCGTCTTACAATGAGCAGTTCTTC. Translating it yields CASSQDPLASYNEQFF.

This clonotype has more than one count but fewer than ten. This chain uses TRBV5-5 with TRBJ1-2; D possibly corresponds to TRBD1 (5 bases). The V end lost 2 bases, the J end lost 3 bases, and 14 bases lay between the germline ends. Germline V gene sequence: CDR1 SGHKS, CDR2 YYEKEE (reference sequence). This CDR3 contains 15 residues. The CDR3 protein is CASSFPDTGYYGYTF. CDR3 DNA sequence: TGTGCCAGCAGCTTCCCTGACACAGGCTACTATGGCTACACCTTC.

This clonotype was recorded at least ten times. The chain uses TRBV24-1 and TRBJ2-2, with 7 bases lining up with TRBD2. The CDR3 runs 13 residues. CDR1 is KGHDR, CDR2 SFDVKD, per germline. With V trimmed by 9 bases and J by 0 bases, 0 bases remained unmatched. The chain's CDR3 is CATGLANTGELFF. CDR3 coding DNA: TGTGCCACCGGACTAGCGAACACCGGGGAGCTGTTTTTT.

This clonotype was observed at least ten times. The V call is TRBV2, the J call TRBJ2-7, with 10 bases fitting TRBD1. V lost 1 base to trimming and J lost 2 bases; unmatched junction nucleotides: 2. The CDR3 is 15 amino acids. In germline, CDR1 is SNHLY, CDR2 FYNNEI. CDR3 bases: TGTGCCAGCAGTGAAGGGACAGGGGGTCCCTACGAGCAGTACTTC. Amino acid sequence: CASSEGTGGPYEQYF.

The CDR3 here is CASSRPGVTEAFF. The CDR3 nucleotides read TGTGCCAGCAGCCGACCGGGGGTAACTGAAGCTTTCTTT. This chain uses TRBV14 with TRBJ1-1; possible D gene TRBD1, 5 bases. This CDR3 contains 13 residues. V gave up 4 bases and J gave up 5 bases, with 11 bases separating them. Germline V CDR1 and CDR2: SGHDN, FVKESK.

This clonotype occurred many times. DNA of the CDR3: TGTGCCAGCAGCTTAGAGTTGGGCCTACAAGAGACCCAGTACTTC. Translation: CASSLELGLQETQYF. The genes are TRBV7-8 and TRBJ2-5; D is unresolved. This CDR3 has 15 amino acids. CDR1 SGHVS and CDR2 FQNEAQ come from the germline V gene. Between the trimmed V and J ends, which lost 1 base and 2 bases, there was a span of 11 bases.

V and J are TRBV12-3 or TRBV12-4 and TRBJ2-1, with 8 bases aligning to TRBD2. V gave up 4 bases and J gave up 7 bases; unmatched junction bases: 12. The CDR3 is 16 amino acids. The CDR3 reads CASSSQSGSPLNEQFF. In nucleotides, the CDR3 is TGTGCCAGCAGTTCTCAAAGCGGGAGCCCACTTAATGAGCAGTTCTTC.

This clonotype was recorded many times. The CDR3 sequence is CASRETDSSYEQYF. For the CDR3, the DNA is TGTGCCAGCAGGGAAACGGACAGCTCCTACGAGCAGTACTTC. The chain links TRBV2 to TRBJ2-7; tentatively, D is TRBD1 (6 bases). V was pared by 6 bases and J by 0 bases, with 12 bases between. The germline gives CDR1 SNHLY, CDR2 FYNNEI. The CDR3 is made up of 14 amino acids.

This clonotype was counted at least ten times. The rearrangement joins TRBV5-1 to TRBJ1-5; a possible D gene is TRBD1 (5 bases). The CDR3 extends over 16 amino acids. The germline CDR1 and CDR2 sequences are SGHRS and YFSETQ. V was cut by 1 base and J by 0 bases, with 11 bases left in between. The CDR3 sequence is CASSLSRQGSNQPQHF. The CDR3 nucleotides are TGCGCCAGCAGCTTGTCACGGCAGGGTAGCAATCAGCCCCAGCATTTT.

This clonotype was found many times. The rearrangement joins TRBV12-3 or TRBV12-4 to TRBJ1-2; the match to TRBD1 covers 7 bases. With V trimmed by 6 bases and J by 7 bases, 8 bases remained unmatched. The CDR3 runs 13 residues. The CDR3 sequence is CASSHRDSVGYTF. The CDR3 nucleotides read TGTGCCAGCAGCCACCGGGACAGCGTTGGCTACACCTTC.

This clonotype was observed many times. The genes are TRBV27 and TRBJ1-1, with D possibly matching TRBD1 (6 bases). Germline V gives CDR1 MNHEY, CDR2 SMNVEV (reference sequence). CDR3 size: 14 residues. V gave up 2 bases and J gave up 5 bases, with 12 bases separating them. Written as DNA, the CDR3 is TGTGCCAGCAGTTTACAGGGGTTGGGTACTGAAGCTTTCTTT. Residues: CASSLQGLGTEAFF.

The rearrangement joins TRBV6-2 or TRBV6-3 to TRBJ1-2; the D is unclear. Germline V gives CDR1 MNHEY, CDR2 SVGEGT. V lost 7 bases and J lost 1, with 7 bases in between. There are 12 residues in the CDR3. CDR3 region: CASTSRNYGYTF. CDR3 bases: TGTGCCAGCACCTCTCGTAACTATGGCTACACCTTC.

The V call is TRBV20-1, the J call TRBJ1-1; D is undetermined. This CDR3 is 13 amino acids long. Germline CDR1 DFQATT, CDR2 SNEGSKA (reference sequence). V lost 4 bases and J 5 bases, leaving 14 bases between the germline ends. CDR3: CSANRASGTEAFF. The CDR3 DNA reads as TGCAGTGCTAACCGGGCGTCCGGGACTGAAGCTTTCTTT.

CDR3: CASMLSGSQETQYF. CDR3 bases: TGTGCCAGCATGCTCAGCGGGAGTCAAGAGACCCAGTACTTC. The V and J genes are TRBV2 and TRBJ2-5; the match to TRBD2 covers 8 bases. The germline V gene has CDR1 SNHLY and CDR2 FYNNEI. The CDR3 contains 14 residues. The V gene end was trimmed by 7 bases and the J gene end by 2 bases; junction bases not matched to a gene: 6.

At least ten counts were recorded for this clonotype. The chain has TRBV20-1 and TRBJ2-5; TRBD2 matches at 11 bases. J lost 5 bases, V lost 3 bases, and 17 bases had no gene match. Per the germline V gene, CDR1 is DFQATT and CDR2 is SNEGSKA (reference sequence). The CDR3 is 18 amino acids. The CDR3 sequence is CSASSTSGSGLGLETQYF. The DNA of the CDR3 is TGCAGTGCTAGCTCCACTAGCGGGAGTGGTCTCGGCTTGGAGACCCAGTACTTC.

This clonotype was detected a few times. V and J are TRBV7-6 and TRBJ2-5, with 12 nucleotides matching TRBD2. V lost 5 bases, J lost 5 bases, and 9 bases stayed unmatched. CDR1 is SGHVS and CDR2 is FNYEAQ in the germline V gene. The CDR3 length is 16 residues. The CDR3 region is CASSTASGREWETQYF. The CDR3 DNA sequence: TGTGCCAGCAGCACCGCTAGCGGGAGGGAGTGGGAGACCCAGTACTTC. Supplemented by reference TRBV7-6 and TRBJ2-5, the full variable domain reads GAGVSQSPRYKVTKRGQDVALRCDPISGHVSLYWYRQALGQGPEFLTYFNYEAQQDKSGLPNDRFSAERPEGSISTLTIQRTEQRDSAMYRCASSTASGREWETQYFGPGTRLLVL.